One sample yielded the 23 T cell receptor beta chains listed below, sequenced in a study of blood T cell repertoires in COVID-19. The method was immunoSEQ multiplex PCR; TCRdb's version includes in-frame clones alone and lacks a portion of them. The table records 60,000 to 85,000 clones, about 85% of them present only once. Material: peripheral blood. Every receptor here comes from a man in his fifties or sixties with COVID-19, enrolled during active disease.

The V call is TRBV2, the J call TRBJ2-1; TRBD2 matches at 9 bases. The CDR3 covers 12 residues. CDR1 SNHLY and CDR2 FYNNEI come from the germline V gene. With 8 bases clipped from V and 7 bases from J, the junction kept 3 bases outside the gene matches. CDR3 bases: TGTGCCAGCGGAGCGGGGGGAAATGAGCAGTTCTTC. Translation gives CASGAGGNEQFF.

This clone has just one count. This sequence joins TRBV6-5 and TRBJ1-6; D may be TRBD1 (5 bases). Germline loops: CDR1 MNHEY, CDR2 SVGAGI. Trimming shortened V by 5 bases and J by 8 bases, and 16 bases separated the two germline ends. This CDR3 is 15 amino acids long. The DNA of the CDR3 is TGTGCCAGCAGTCAGTCCCGGTGGGGGGATTCACCCCTCCACTTT. Amino acid sequence: CASSQSRWGDSPLHF.

J is TRBJ2-1 and V is TRBV10-1; 14 bases map to TRBD2. The CDR3 consists of 15 residues. With V trimmed by 6 bases and J by 7 bases, 5 bases remained unmatched. CDR1 is WNHNN and CDR2 is SYGVQD in the germline V gene (reference sequence). Here the CDR3 DNA reads TGCGCCAGCAGCCCGGGACTAGCGGGAGTAAATGAGCAGTTCTTC. This translates into CASSPGLAGVNEQFF.

The chain employs TRBV5-1 and TRBJ2-1; D remains unclear. Trimming removed 0 bases at V and 7 bases at J, with 5 bases between. The CDR3 contains 12 residues. From germline, CDR1 is SGHRS and CDR2 YFSETQ. The CDR3 coding sequence is TGCGCCAGCAGCTTGGACGAGAATGAGCAGTTCTTC. Amino acids: CASSLDENEQFF.

The chain combines TRBV7-9 with TRBJ2-7, with 7 bases fitting TRBD1. Germline loops: CDR1 SEHNR, CDR2 FQNEAQ (reference sequence). CDR3 length: 13 amino acids. The J segment lost 2 bases and the V segment lost 2 bases, leaving 0 bases of the junction unmatched. This CDR3 is CASSLTGAYEQYF. The CDR3 DNA is TGTGCCAGCAGCTTAACAGGGGCCTACGAGCAGTACTTC.

The rearrangement uses TRBV29-1 and TRBJ1-5; TRBD1 is a possible D gene (6 bases). Deletions cut 7 bases from V and 5 bases from J, with 12 bases between. The CDR3 totals 12 residues. The germline V gene encodes CDR1 SQVTM and CDR2 ANQGSEA. CDR3 protein: CSAGVLDQPQHF. In DNA, the CDR3 is TGCAGCGCAGGGGTTTTGGATCAGCCCCAGCATTTT. The complete variable domain, with remaining parts taken from reference TRBV29-1 and TRBJ1-5, reads SAVISQKPSRDICQRGTSLTIQCQVDSQVTMMFWYRQQPGQSLTLIATANQGSEATYESGFVIDKFPISRPNLTFSTLTVSNMSPEDSSIYLCSAGVLDQPQHFGDGTRLSIL.

The chain couples TRBV28 to TRBJ1-2, with TRBD1 matching 8 bases. Germline CDR1 MDHEN, CDR2 SYDVKM. The CDR3 sequence is 14 residues long. J was trimmed by 3 bases and V by 7 bases; bases with no gene match: 7. CDR3 residues: CASNQGAIDYGYTF. The CDR3 nucleotides are TGTGCCAGCAACCAGGGGGCCATTGACTATGGCTACACCTTC.

The sample holds one count of this clone. The gene calls are TRBV6-4 and TRBJ1-6; D remains ambiguous. Germline V gene sequence: CDR1 MRHNA, CDR2 SNTAGT. Trimming cost V 0 bases and J 7 bases, with 4 bases left between them. The CDR3 is 13 residues long. In DNA form, the CDR3 reads TGTGCCAGCAGTGACTCGACAAATTCACCCCTCCACTTT. It codes for CASSDSTNSPLHF.

The V gene is TRBV28, the J gene TRBJ1-2, with D unclear. The CDR3 covers 13 residues. Trimming cost V 2 bases and J 1 base, with 5 bases left between them. Per germline, CDR1 MDHEN and CDR2 SYDVKM. This CDR3 is CASSLGSNYGYTF. The CDR3 bases are TGTGCCAGCAGTTTAGGCAGTAACTATGGCTACACCTTC.

This clone has more than one count but fewer than ten. The J gene is TRBJ2-3, the V gene TRBV11-2, with D perhaps TRBD2 (6 bases). In germline, CDR1 is SGHAT, CDR2 FQNNGV. The CDR3 covers 15 residues. Trimming left V 5 bases short and J 3 bases short, with 15 bases between. As DNA, the CDR3 is TGTGCCAGCAGCGTTGGAAGGGGACTGACAGATACGCAGTATTTT. Protein: CASSVGRGLTDTQYF.

This sequence joins TRBV11-2 and TRBJ1-3, with 7 positions matching TRBD1. In germline, CDR1 is SGHAT, CDR2 FQNNGV. Losses at the gene ends were 5 bases for V and 4 bases for J; bases not matched to a gene: 5. The CDR3 totals 14 residues. The CDR3 DNA sequence: TGTGCCAGCAGCAGTACAGGGGCGGGAAACACCATATATTTT. This sequence encodes CASSSTGAGNTIYF.

V is TRBV19 and J is TRBJ2-7; 12 bases map to TRBD2. The ends lost 3 bases at V and 5 bases at J; junction bases unmatched: 5. Germline V CDR1 and CDR2: LNHDA, SQIVND (reference sequence). This CDR3 is built from 15 residues. The CDR3 DNA sequence: TGTGCCAGTAGTATGGCTAGCGGGAGGGCCCACGAGCAGTACTTC. Translation: CASSMASGRAHEQYF.

J is TRBJ1-4 and V is TRBV11-2, with a possible D match to TRBD1 (6 bases). The V gene's germline CDR1 is SGHAT and CDR2 FQNNGV. Trimming took 5 bases from V and 5 from J, leaving 15 bases between them. This CDR3 region has 15 residues. In DNA form, the CDR3 reads TGTGCCAGCAGCAACTACAGGGTTGCGAATGAAAAACTGTTTTTT. It is translated as CASSNYRVANEKLFF.

The rearrangement links TRBV29-1 to TRBJ1-2, with 10 bases aligning to TRBD1. Trimming at V came to 4 bases and at J to 6 bases, leaving 14 bases not matched to a gene. Germline CDR1 reads SQVTM; CDR2 reads ANQGSEA. The CDR3 contains 16 residues. In DNA, the CDR3 is TGCAGCGTTGGCCGACAGGGGGCGAATAGGAGAGATGGCTACACCTTC. Translated: CSVGRQGANRRDGYTF.

This chain links TRBV4-1 with TRBJ1-2; D is possibly TRBD1 (5 bases). This CDR3 spans 16 amino acids. V was cut by 0 bases and J by 4 bases, with 15 bases left in between. Germline-derived CDR1 and CDR2 are MGHRA and YSYEKL. The CDR3 DNA reads as TGCGCCAGCAGCCAAGACCCTCCCGGGCAGGGCTATGGCTACACCTTC. Translated, it gives CASSQDPPGQGYGYTF.

The chain combines TRBV4-1 with TRBJ2-5; 15 positions agree with TRBD2. Germline V gene lookup returns CDR1 MGHRA and CDR2 YSYEKL. The V and J ends lost 3 bases and 1 base, in that order; junction bases with no gene match: 12. The CDR3 consists of 20 residues. For the CDR3, the DNA is TGCGCCAGCAGCCACGATCCCGGGACTAGCGGGAGGCCGGTCCAAGAGACCCAGTACTTC. Protein sequence: CASSHDPGTSGRPVQETQYF.

This rearrangement joins TRBV19 to TRBJ1-1; D possibly corresponds to TRBD1 (6 bases). The V gene lost 2 bases and the J gene lost 1 base, with 11 bases spanning the gap. This CDR3 has 15 amino acids. Germline V CDR1 and CDR2: LNHDA, SQIVND (reference sequence). The CDR3 region is CASSIMVTGNTEAFF. CDR3 nucleotides: TGTGCCAGTAGTATAATGGTGACAGGGAACACTGAAGCTTTCTTT.

This clone was detected a few times. V gene TRBV5-4 combines with J gene TRBJ2-2; TRBD2 matches 8 bases. The CDR3 consists of 17 residues. Unmatched junction bases numbered 14, after V lost 6 bases and J lost 4 bases. Looked up from germline, CDR1 is SGHNT and CDR2 is YYREEE (reference sequence). The chain's CDR3 is CASNPRGGGPGTGELFF. The CDR3 DNA reads TGTGCCAGCAACCCGAGGGGCGGGGGGCCGGGCACCGGGGAGCTGTTTTTT. Variable domain in full (rest from reference TRBV5-4 and TRBJ2-2): ETGVTQSPTHLIKTRGQQVTLRCSSQSGHNTVSWYQQALGQGPQFIFQYYREEENGRGNFPPRFSGLQFPNYSSELNVNALELDDSALYLCASNPRGGGPGTGELFFGEGSRLTVL.

This chain connects TRBV7-9 to TRBJ1-2, with D unresolved. The ends were cut back, 3 bases at V and 1 base at J, with 6 bases in the middle. The CDR3 has 13 amino acids. Germline lookup yields CDR1 SEHNR and CDR2 FQNEAQ (reference sequence). The CDR3: CASSLEDNYGYTF. Here the CDR3 DNA reads TGTGCCAGCAGCTTGGAGGATAACTATGGCTACACCTTC.

The rearrangement links TRBV11-3 to TRBJ2-5, with 9 bases matching TRBD1. There are 16 residues in the CDR3. Germline CDR1 SGHNT, CDR2 YENEEA. J gave up 2 bases and V 0 bases, and 4 bases lay outside the gene matches. CDR3 sequence: CASSLDGDRAQETQYF. The CDR3 DNA follows: TGTGCCAGCAGCTTAGACGGGGACAGGGCACAAGAGACCCAGTACTTC.

CDR3 loop: CASSGGGSSYEQYF. In DNA, the CDR3 is TGTGCCAGCAGCGGGGGCGGTAGCTCCTACGAGCAGTACTTC. The chain links TRBV11-2 to TRBJ2-7; tentatively, D is TRBD1 (6 bases). The CDR3 is made up of 14 amino acids. Trimming left V 5 bases short and J 0 bases short, with 11 bases between. CDR1 and CDR2 from the germline V gene are SGHAT and FQNNGV.

This sequence joins TRBV10-1 and TRBJ2-3; the D is unclear. The CDR3 extends over 13 amino acids. CDR1 is WNHNN and CDR2 is SYGVQD in the germline V gene (reference sequence). Between the trimmed V and J ends, which lost 6 bases and 5 bases, there was a span of 12 bases. The CDR3 is CASRPGPGDTQYF. CDR3 coding DNA: TGCGCCAGCAGGCCAGGTCCCGGAGATACGCAGTATTTT.

This clone is a singleton in its sample. The rearrangement joins TRBV9 to TRBJ1-4; TRBD1 agrees at 7 bases. The ends lost 4 bases at V and 10 bases at J; junction bases unmatched: 7. This CDR3 comprises 13 residues. The germline V gene encodes CDR1 SGDLS and CDR2 YYNGEE. CDR3 nucleotide sequence: TGTGCCAGCAGCCCAGGGGGGTTAGGAAAACTGTTTTTT. Encoded protein: CASSPGGLGKLFF.